This T cell receptor beta chain derives from a study of persistence of HIV-infected CD4 T cells. Study in general: Multiple blood draws of up to roughly 200 mL, except two donors with single leukapheresis. Study-level results: Antigen-responding cells were enriched for degenerate expanded CDR3beta sequences.

The CDR3 has 13 amino acids. Germline loops: CDR1 MNHEY, CDR2 SVGAGI. V lost 7 bases and J 2 bases, leaving 9 bases between the germline ends. This clone is classed as large. The antigen is undetermined. The libraries were made with immunoSEQ version 4 in survey mode. TCRdb keeps only in-frame clones here, not all; method: immunoSEQ multiplex PCR. The sample carries approximately 19,000 clones, approximately 65% recorded once. The stimulus was lysate of CMV-infected fibroblasts, approximately 9.6 ug/mL. Sorting of responding CD4+ T cells relied on upregulated CD40 ligand together with CD69. Donors were HIV-1-infected adults who began suppressive ART during chronic infection. Anti-CD28/CD49d costimulation, CD40-blocking antibody and enfuvirtide were given to CD8-depleted PBMCs for roughly 20 hours.

The gene calls are TRBV6-5 and TRBJ1-3; D call uncertain. The receptor was isolated from an adult woman with HIV who was CMV-seropositive. The sequencing used CD4+ T cells sorted from PBMCs after approximately 19-hour stimulation, collected from a patient who received antiretroviral therapy. DNA of the CDR3: TGTGCCAGCAAACCGGGAGCTGGAAACACCATATATTTT. Its translation is CASKPGAGNTIYF.